Shown below are 16 T cell receptor beta chains from a single sample sequenced in a study of cytomegalovirus exposure and HLA in healthy donors. The PCR made use of 60 Vbeta and 13 Jbeta primers. Repertoires were generated with immunoSEQ multiplex PCR, while TCRdb's copy carries only in-frame clones and drops some. In the table there are roughly 160,000 clones, around four fifths of which are singletons. The sequenced sample consisted of PBMCs. The origin of the receptors is a man aged 45-60 years in good health and CMV-seropositive.

The chain couples TRBV6-5 to TRBJ1-1; D uncertain. The CDR3 consists of 14 residues. Germline V gene data show CDR1 as MNHEY and CDR2 as SVGAGI. Deletions cut 3 bases from V and 6 bases from J, with 14 bases between. The CDR3 nucleotides read TGTGCCAGCAGTTATTCCGGGATAATATCTGAAGCTTTCTTT. Its protein product is CASSYSGIISEAFF.

The chain is built from TRBV10-3 and TRBJ2-3, with 9 bases that match TRBD1. The CDR3 totals 12 residues. V trimming: 6 bases; J trimming: 6 bases; junction bases outside the gene matches: 1. From germline, CDR1 is ENHRY and CDR2 SYGVKD. This CDR3 is CAIRTGGDTQYF. The CDR3 bases are TGTGCCATCAGGACAGGGGGGGATACGCAGTATTTT.

The chain recombines TRBV27 with TRBJ2-7; 9 bases are a match to TRBD1. Germline trimming cut 0 bases from V and 2 bases from J; bases unmatched to any gene: 14. Germline-derived CDR1 and CDR2 are MNHEY and SMNVEV (reference sequence). This CDR3 is 19 amino acids long. The CDR3 bases are TGTGCCAGCAGTTTATCCCTCCTTAAGGGACAGGGTGTGGCCTACGAGCAGTACTTC. It specifies CASSLSLLKGQGVAYEQYF.

This chain connects TRBV9 to TRBJ2-3; 8 positions agree with TRBD2. V shed 1 base, J shed 5 bases, and the junction held 6 bases outside the gene matches. The length of the CDR3 is 15 residues. Germline loops: CDR1 SGDLS, CDR2 YYNGEE. The CDR3 bases are TGTGCCAGCAGCGTACTAGCGGGCCGCCAAGATACGCAGTATTTT. Residues: CASSVLAGRQDTQYF.

CDR3 DNA sequence: TGTGCCAGCAGCTTAGATCGTGGTAGGACTGCAAACACCATATATTTT. This gives the protein CASSLDRGRTANTIYF. The rearrangement joins TRBV11-2 to TRBJ1-3; no definite D call. CDR3 length: 16 residues. The V gene's germline CDR1 is SGHAT and CDR2 FQNNGV. V dropped 0 bases and J dropped 6 bases, with 15 bases sitting between them.

The CDR3 DNA sequence: TGCGCCAGCAGCTTTTCCGGGACAGCGAACACCGGGGAGCTGTTTTTT. This gives the protein CASSFSGTANTGELFF. The genes are TRBV5-1 and TRBJ2-2; 7 bases agree with TRBD1. The CDR3 sequence is 16 residues long. With V trimmed by 2 bases and J by 0 bases, 4 bases remained unmatched. CDR1 and CDR2 (germline): SGHRS, YFSETQ. Together with reference TRBV5-1 and TRBJ2-2, the CDR3 gives the full variable domain: KAGVTQTPRYLIKTRGQQVTLSCSPISGHRSVSWYQQTPGQGLQFLFEYFSETQRNKGNFPGRFSGRQFSNSRSEMNVSTLELGDSALYLCASSFSGTANTGELFFGEGSRLTVL.

This chain joins TRBV19 and TRBJ2-1, with 8 nucleotides matching TRBD2. The length of the CDR3 is 15 residues. Germline trimming cut 2 bases from V and 6 bases from J; bases unmatched to any gene: 6. CDR1 is LNHDA and CDR2 is SQIVND in the germline V gene (reference sequence). The CDR3 sequence: CASSISRGGRNEQFF. The DNA of the CDR3 is TGTGCCAGTAGTATAAGCCGGGGGGGCCGCAATGAGCAGTTCTTC.

The CDR3 is CASSWGQGNSPLHF. The CDR3 nucleotides read TGTGCCAGCAGCTGGGGACAGGGTAATTCACCCCTCCACTTT. The V gene is TRBV5-8, the J gene TRBJ1-6; 9 positions agree with TRBD1. J gave up 6 bases and V 3 bases, and 1 base lay outside the gene matches. CDR1 and CDR2 from the germline V gene are SGHTS and YDEGEE. The CDR3 is made up of 14 amino acids.

This clone came up once. The chain recombines TRBV27 with TRBJ1-2, with TRBD1 identical over 10 bases. This CDR3 contains 15 residues. Per the germline V gene, CDR1 is MNHEY and CDR2 is SMNVEV (reference sequence). The trim removed 5 bases at V and 4 bases at J, leaving 7 bases unmatched. The CDR3 bases are TGTGCCAGCAGTCCGTCGACAGGGGGCGTCTATGGCTACACCTTC. Protein product: CASSPSTGGVYGYTF.

The chain recombines TRBV27 with TRBJ2-3; 16 bases line up with TRBD2. This CDR3 is 23 amino acids long. Germline values: CDR1 MNHEY, CDR2 SMNVEV (reference sequence). J gave up 0 bases and V 2 bases, and 17 bases lay outside the gene matches. The CDR3 sequence: CASSLRAGHLGLAGGQSTDTQYF. The CDR3 nucleotides read TGTGCCAGCAGTTTAAGAGCGGGACACCTGGGACTAGCGGGAGGGCAAAGCACAGATACGCAGTATTTT.

This clone occurred a few times. The V and J genes are TRBV4-1 and TRBJ1-2, with no clear D. CDR1 MGHRA and CDR2 YSYEKL come from the germline V gene. This CDR3 has 15 residues. Trimming left V 5 bases short and J 0 bases short, with 13 bases between. The CDR3 region has the DNA TGCGCCAGCAGCACAGATGCTAAAGCTAACTATGGCTACACCTTC. Translation: CASSTDAKANYGYTF.

The chain carries TRBV7-6 and TRBJ2-7; the match to TRBD2 covers 14 bases. After removal of 5 bases from V and 4 bases from J, the junction contained 7 bases not matched to a gene. Per the germline V gene, CDR1 is SGHVS and CDR2 is FNYEAQ. CDR3 length: 16 residues. The CDR3 nucleotides are TGTGCCAGCAGCCACGGGACTAGCGGGAGTAGGTACGAGCAGTACTTC. It translates to CASSHGTSGSRYEQYF.

This clone occurred once. The genes are TRBV6-6 and TRBJ2-7; 8 bases agree with TRBD2. The junction had 4 bases not matched to a gene; V was cut back by 0 bases and J by 0 bases. CDR3 length: 16 residues. Germline-derived CDR1 and CDR2 are MNHNY and SVGAGI (reference sequence). The CDR3 DNA follows: TGTGCCAGCAGTTACTCGGGCGCGGGGGGCTCCTACGAGCAGTACTTC. Its translation: CASSYSGAGGSYEQYF.

In this sample, this clone turned up once. V gene TRBV14 combines with J gene TRBJ2-5; 8 nucleotides align to TRBD1. V dropped 4 bases and J dropped 7; count of bases not matched to a gene: 5. Germline values: CDR1 SGHDN, CDR2 FVKESK. The CDR3 extends over 13 amino acids. Here the CDR3 reads CASSRLDRGTQYF. CDR3 DNA sequence: TGTGCCAGCAGCCGACTAGACAGGGGGACCCAGTACTTC.

The CDR3 DNA sequence: TGTGCCAGCAGCGGACTAGCGCTTAGCACAGATACGCAGTATTTT. Encoded protein: CASSGLALSTDTQYF. The J gene is TRBJ2-3, the V gene TRBV2, with 9 bases identical to TRBD2. The junction had 4 bases not matched to a gene; V was cut back by 6 bases and J by 0 bases. Germline V gene sequence: CDR1 SNHLY, CDR2 FYNNEI. The CDR3 sequence is 15 residues long.

The chain recombines TRBV4-3 with TRBJ1-2; 8 bases match TRBD1. The CDR3 runs to 14 residues. Per germline, CDR1 LGHNA and CDR2 YSLEER. V trimming: 1 base; J trimming: 7 bases; junction bases outside the gene matches: 5. CDR3 in DNA: TGCGCCAGCAGCCAAGTCTCAGGGGGCCGTGGCTACACCTTC. It translates to CASSQVSGGRGYTF.